A selection of T cell receptor beta chains follows, all from one sample in a study of T cell changes during pregnancy in multiple sclerosis. The data were produced by immunoSEQ multiplex PCR, yet TCRdb's version contains in-frame clones alone and is incomplete. Among some 74,000 clones listed, around 90% were seen once. The sequenced sample was peripheral blood, obtained after pregnancy. Source of these receptors: a female donor in good health, enrolled as a control in a pregnancy study. The CDR3 runs from the conserved cysteine through the conserved F or W. The order of the fields is clone size, V gene, CDR3 length, D gene, J gene, CDR3 DNA, CDR3 protein. D genes are given only for firm matches. Not every row has a clone size; where given, it reads once, few, many or a size class.

>few|TRBV28|13|NA|TRBJ1-2
TGTGCCAGCAGTCGGGGAGGAAACTATGGCTACACCTTC
CASSRGGNYGYTF
>NA|TRBV11-2|16|TRBD1|TRBJ1-2
TGTGCCAGCAGCTTAAACGGACAGGTGGGATTTGGTGGCTACACCTTC
CASSLNGQVGFGGYTF
>NA|TRBV4-2|18|TRBD2|TRBJ2-3
TGTGCCAGCAGACCATGGGCTAGCGGGGGGATCAGAACAGATACGCAGTATTTT
CASRPWASGGIRTDTQYF
>NA|TRBV7-9|16|TRBD1|TRBJ2-7
TGTGCCAGCAGCCCCCGGTTGGGACAGGGGAACTACGAGCAGTACTTC
CASSPRLGQGNYEQYF
>NA|TRBV7-2|15|NA|TRBJ1-3
TGTGCCAGCAGCGTTCGTCCAGGGGTGGGAAACACCATATATTTT
CASSVRPGVGNTIYF
>NA|TRBV13|14|TRBD2|TRBJ2-3
TGTGCCAGCAGCCCGGGGGGGTATGTTGATACGCAGTATTTT
CASSPGGYVDTQYF
>NA|TRBV10-1|15|NA|TRBJ2-4
TGCGCCAGCAGTGAGTCTGGGAGGGCCAAAAACATTCAGTACTTC
CASSESGRAKNIQYF
>NA|TRBV6-5|14|NA|TRBJ1-3
TGTGCCAGCAGTTACATGGGCTCGGGAAACACCATATATTTT
CASSYMGSGNTIYF
>NA|TRBV21-1|9|NA|TRBJ1-5
TGTGCCATACACATGCCCCAGCATTTT
CAIHMPQHF
>NA|TRBV6-6|15|TRBD2|TRBJ2-3
TGTGCCAGCACCCGGCTAGCGGGGCCCACAGATACGCAGTATTTT
CASTRLAGPTDTQYF
>NA|TRBV10-2|15|NA|TRBJ2-1
TGCGCCAGCAGTGGGGTAAACAGCTCCTACAATGAGCAGTTCTTC
CASSGVNSSYNEQFF
>NA|TRBV5-1|13|TRBD1|TRBJ1-6
TGCGCCAGCAGCCGGGACAGGAATTCACCCCTCCACTTT
CASSRDRNSPLHF
>NA|TRBV7-2|16|NA|TRBJ1-4
TGTGCCAGCAGCCCGTGGGCAGCTGCAACTAATGAAAAACTGTTTTTT
CASSPWAAATNEKLFF
>NA|TRBV7-9|14|TRBD2|TRBJ2-7
TGTGCCAGCAGCTTAATGCGGGAGTCACACGAGCAGTACTTC
CASSLMRESHEQYF
>NA|TRBV7-8|15|TRBD1|TRBJ1-4
TGTGCCAGCAGCTTAGCAGGGACAGGGGGCGAAAAACTGTTTTTT
CASSLAGTGGEKLFF
>once|TRBV4-3|16|NA|TRBJ2-7
TGCGCCAGCAGCCAAGAGTGGGGGGTGGTCCAGTACGAGCAGTACTTC
CASSQEWGVVQYEQYF
>NA|TRBV21-1|16|NA|TRBJ1-6
TGTGCCAGCAGCAAAGATGAGCCTAACTATAATTCACCCCTCCACTTT
CASSKDEPNYNSPLHF
>NA|TRBV28|14|TRBD1|TRBJ1-2
TGTGCCAGCAGTTCATCGACAGGGGGTGACGGCTACACCTTC
CASSSSTGGDGYTF
>NA|TRBV15|14|TRBD1|TRBJ2-7
TGTGCCACCAGCAGAGACAGGGGGCCCTACGAGCAGTACTTC
CATSRDRGPYEQYF
>NA|TRBV6-5|16|NA|TRBJ2-1
TGTGCCAGCAGTTACGGGGCGGCCTCACCCTACAATGAGCAGTTCTTC
CASSYGAASPYNEQFF
>NA|TRBV30|12|NA|TRBJ1-2
TGTGCCTGGAGTGACGACGGGGGGGGCTACACCTTC
CAWSDDGGGYTF
>NA|TRBV28|11|TRBD1|TRBJ1-1
TGTGCCACAAGACAGGGCACTGAAGCTTTCTTT
CATRQGTEAFF
>NA|TRBV30|11|NA|TRBJ1-1
TGTGCCTGGACTAGGAGAACTGAAGCTTTCTTT
CAWTRRTEAFF
>NA|TRBV19|14|TRBD1|TRBJ2-7
TGTGCCAGTAGTATTCAGGGACAGTCCTACGAGCAGTACTTC
CASSIQGQSYEQYF
>NA|TRBV6-5|11|NA|TRBJ2-1
TGTGCCAGCAGTTACTCTGGCGGGCAGTTCTTC
CASSYSGGQFF
>NA|TRBV9|13|TRBD1|TRBJ1-2
TGTGCCAGCAGCCCCGGACAGGGCCCTGGCTACACCTTC
CASSPGQGPGYTF
>NA|TRBV7-9|14|NA|TRBJ1-1
TGTGCCAGCAGCTTAGGGACAGAGAACACTGAAGCTTTCTTT
CASSLGTENTEAFF
>NA|TRBV4-1|14|NA|TRBJ1-5
TGCGCCAGCAGCCGAGGGAAGGGGGGGGAGCCCCAGCATTTT
CASSRGKGGEPQHF
>NA|TRBV6-5|15|TRBD2|TRBJ2-7
TGTGCCAGCAGCATAACCCACGGGGGAGGGCACGAGCAGTACTTC
CASSITHGGGHEQYF
>NA|TRBV6-6|14|NA|TRBJ1-1
TGTGCCAGCAGTTACTCTAGGGGGAACACTGAAGCTTTCTTT
CASSYSRGNTEAFF
>NA|TRBV7-9|14|TRBD1|TRBJ1-5
TGTGCCAGCAGCTCGACAGGGCTCGGACAGCCCCAGCATTTT
CASSSTGLGQPQHF
>NA|TRBV2|12|NA|TRBJ1-5
TGTGCCAGCAAGGCGGGTAATCAGCCCCAGCATTTT
CASKAGNQPQHF
>NA|TRBV27|13|TRBD2|TRBJ2-7
TGTGCCAGCAGTCCCTGGACTAGCACCGAGCAGTACTTC
CASSPWTSTEQYF
>NA|TRBV30|14|NA|TRBJ1-1
TGTGCCTGGAGTCGGGTACCCATGAACACTGAAGCTTTCTTT
CAWSRVPMNTEAFF
>once|TRBV9|15|NA|TRBJ1-5
TGTGCCAGCAGCGTAGCTGGCAGGGTTGGGCAGCCCCAGCATTTT
CASSVAGRVGQPQHF
>NA|TRBV6-1|15|TRBD1|TRBJ1-1
TGTGCCAGCAGTCCCCGGACAGGAGCGAACACTGAAGCTTTCTTT
CASSPRTGANTEAFF
>NA|TRBV7-9|15|NA|TRBJ1-4
TGTGCCAGCAGCTTAGCACTCGACTTTAATGAAAAACTGTTTTTT
CASSLALDFNEKLFF
>once|TRBV4-1|14|NA|TRBJ2-7
TGCGCCAGCAGCCCCGAGTCCGGGGCCTACGAGCAGTACTTC
CASSPESGAYEQYF
>NA|TRBV28|13|NA|TRBJ2-1
TGTGCCAGCAGTTTGGGGCGACACAATGAGCAGTTCTTC
CASSLGRHNEQFF
>NA|TRBV23-1|16|NA|TRBJ1-3
TGCGCCAGCAGTCAAACTTGCATAGCCTCTGGAAACACCATATATTTT
CASSQTCIASGNTIYF
>NA|TRBV20-1|11|NA|TRBJ1-1
TGCAGGTCAGGGACATACACTGAAGCTTTCTTT
CRSGTYTEAFF
>NA|TRBV7-9|19|TRBD2|TRBJ2-1
TGTGCCAGCAGCTTAGGGGCTAGCGGGCTGATAATTTCCTACAATGAGCAGTTCTTC
CASSLGASGLIISYNEQFF
>once|TRBV19|16|TRBD2|TRBJ2-1
TGTGCCAGTAGTCGCGGCCCGACTAGCGGGGGACAGGAGGAGTTCTTC
CASSRGPTSGGQEEFF
>NA|TRBV6-4|16|TRBD2|TRBJ2-2
TGTGCCAGCAGTCCCTCGACTAGCGGGGGGGCCGGGGAGCTGTTTTTT
CASSPSTSGGAGELFF
>NA|TRBV2|13|NA|TRBJ1-4
TGTGCCAGCATAAGAGGGTCCGGAGAAAAACTGTTTTTT
CASIRGSGEKLFF
>NA|TRBV7-3|15|NA|TRBJ2-3
TGTGCCAGCCCCCTTTCTCCAGGGGACACAGATACGCAGTATTTT
CASPLSPGDTDTQYF
>NA|TRBV19|13|NA|TRBJ1-2
TGTGCCAGTAGTATTGCCCTGGTGGAGGGCTACACCTTC
CASSIALVEGYTF
>NA|TRBV7-2|12|NA|TRBJ2-7
TGTGCCAGCAGCTTTAGCTCCTACGAGCAGTACTTC
CASSFSSYEQYF